This is a list of T cell receptor beta chains from one sample in a study of T cell responses to AZD1222 COVID-19 vaccine. Assay used: immunoSEQ multiplex PCR; TCRdb lists only in-frame clones, some missing. The sample shows 95,000 to 150,000 clones, about 91% of them seen only once. This specimen was peripheral blood, taken on day 0 of AZD1222 vaccination. The receptors here all came from an adult in good health. Each CDR3 is given with its conserved first and last residue. D genes are given only for firm matches. Expanded clones are given a class, and other clones once, few, many or no size at all.

CASSPGEGHTEAFF	TGTGCCAGCAGCCCAGGGGAGGGTCACACTGAAGCTTTCTTT	-	TRBV3-1/TRBV3-2	TRBJ1-1	-
CASSLDLDNTQYF	TGTGCCAGCAGCTTAGACCTAGACAATACGCAGTATTTT	-	TRBV7-9	TRBJ2-3	-
CASSLGVTNEKLFF	TGTGCCAGCAGCTTGGGGGTTACTAATGAAAAACTGTTTTTT	-	TRBV7-9	TRBJ1-4	-
CASSGQGGTEAFF	TGTGCCAGCAGCGGACAGGGAGGCACTGAAGCTTTCTTT	-	TRBV2	TRBJ1-1	TRBD1
CASSLPRPSILDRGSGNTIYF	TGTGCCAGTAGTTTACCCCGGCCAAGTATATTGGACCGCGGCTCTGGAAACACCATATATTTT	-	TRBV19	TRBJ1-3	-
CASSDSADTQYF	TGCGCCAGCAGTGATTCGGCAGATACGCAGTATTTT	-	TRBV10-1	TRBJ2-3	-
CASSLDTGRGYGYTF	TGTGCCAGCAGTTTAGACACGGGACGGGGCTATGGCTACACCTTC	-	TRBV25-1	TRBJ1-2	-
CATSQDGGNFEQYF	TGTGCCACCAGCCAGGACGGCGGGAATTTCGAGCAGTACTTC	-	TRBV15	TRBJ2-7	-
CASSMNGGERGYTF	TGTGCCAGTAGTATGAATGGCGGTGAGAGGGGCTACACCTTC	-	TRBV19	TRBJ1-2	-
CAIKGGGRGRTDTQYF	TGTGCCATCAAAGGCGGGGGGCGAGGGAGGACAGATACGCAGTATTTT	-	TRBV10-3	TRBJ2-3	TRBD2
CASSRSGTGEGYGYTF	TGTGCCAGCAGCCGATCCGGGACAGGTGAAGGCTATGGCTACACCTTC	-	TRBV6-6	TRBJ1-2	TRBD1
CATSGGLTNEKLFF	TGTGCCACCAGCGGGGGGCTGACTAATGAAAAACTGTTTTTT	few	TRBV15	TRBJ1-4	-
CASSSHSSGITDTQYF	TGTGCCAGCAGCTCCCATTCTTCCGGGATCACAGATACGCAGTATTTT	-	TRBV11-2	TRBJ2-3	-
CASTLSQGAYEQYF	TGTGCCAGCACCCTGTCACAGGGGGCCTACGAGCAGTACTTC	few	TRBV6-5	TRBJ2-7	TRBD1
CASSDRQTKPPKNIQYF	TGTGCCAGCAGTGATCGACAGACAAAACCCCCTAAAAACATTCAGTACTTC	-	TRBV6-1	TRBJ2-4	-
CSALSGEQYF	TGCAGTGCCCTCTCCGGGGAGCAGTACTTC	-	TRBV20-1	TRBJ2-7	-
CASSQGGVNTEAFF	TGTGCCAGCAGCCAAGGGGGGGTTAACACTGAAGCTTTCTTT	-	TRBV3-1/TRBV3-2	TRBJ1-1	-
CASSAEGHLSNQPQHF	TGTGCCAGCAGTGCGGAGGGACACCTTAGCAATCAGCCCCAGCATTTT	-	TRBV6-1	TRBJ1-5	-
CASSYRAAGTDTQYF	TGTGCCAGCAGCTATAGGGCAGCAGGCACAGATACGCAGTATTTT	-	TRBV5-4	TRBJ2-3	-
CASSMRLTGNSPLHF	TGTGCCAGTAGTATGCGTCTTACGGGGAATTCACCCCTCCACTTT	-	TRBV19	TRBJ1-6	-
CASSHGFGTANEKLFF	TGTGCCAGCAGTCATGGCTTCGGGACAGCTAATGAAAAACTGTTTTTT	once	TRBV3-1/TRBV3-2	TRBJ1-4	TRBD1
CASSTSGYTDTQYF	TGTGCCAGCAGCACTAGCGGATACACAGATACGCAGTATTTT	-	TRBV25-1	TRBJ2-3	TRBD2
CASSISGVSTDTQYF	TGTGCCAGCAGCATTAGCGGGGTCAGCACAGATACGCAGTATTTT	-	TRBV9	TRBJ2-3	TRBD2
CASSVDTARVYEQYF	TGTGCCAGCAGCGTCGATACGGCGAGAGTCTACGAGCAGTACTTC	-	TRBV9	TRBJ2-7	-
CASSPRKGADYEQYF	TGTGCCAGCAGCCCGAGGAAGGGGGCCGACTACGAGCAGTACTTC	once	TRBV9	TRBJ2-7	TRBD1
CASSLSGLGSTGELFF	TGTGCCAGCAGCTTGTCAGGGTTGGGCAGCACCGGGGAGCTGTTTTTT	-	TRBV11-2	TRBJ2-2	-
CASSEKKQGFGTDTQYF	TGTGCCAGCAGTGAAAAGAAACAGGGGTTCGGCACAGATACGCAGTATTTT	-	TRBV6-1	TRBJ2-3	TRBD1
CASSFFGDSLYEQYF	TGTGCCAGCAGCTTTTTCGGGGACTCCCTATACGAGCAGTACTTC	-	TRBV7-2	TRBJ2-7	-
CASSTKSSNTEAFF	TGTGCCAGCAGCACCAAGTCGTCGAACACTGAAGCTTTCTTT	-	TRBV5-4	TRBJ1-1	-
CASSLRQGNMVTNEKLFF	TGCGCCAGCAGCCTTCGACAGGGAAATATGGTCACTAATGAAAAACTGTTTTTT	-	TRBV4-1	TRBJ1-4	TRBD1
CASSPREEDGYTF	TGTGCCAGCTCACCACGGGAGGAGGATGGCTACACCTTC	-	TRBV18	TRBJ1-2	-
CSVLTGSNQPQHF	TGCAGCGTGCTGACAGGATCCAATCAGCCCCAGCATTTT	-	TRBV29-1	TRBJ1-5	-